These 28 T cell receptor beta chains share one sample of origin, sequenced in a study of blood T cell repertoires in COVID-19 (dated by TCRdb to the early 2020s). The library was prepared using the immunoSEQ multiplex PCR assay. Drawn from immuneACCESS, this table holds only the in-frame rearrangements with V and J called that TCRdb kept. Clones are partly lost; checked studies trace under half to an unresolved V gene and leave the rest unexplained. Across this sample there are over 300,000 clones, with about 85% seen only once. The ten largest make up around 5.9% of the sample. The source material was PBMCs or T cells enriched from blood (not recorded which). These receptors originate from a woman between 25 and 40 years old who had recovered from COVID-19.

The rearrangement uses TRBV11-2 and TRBJ2-7; no reliable D call. Germline V gene sequence: CDR1 SGHAT, CDR2 FQNNGV. The CDR3 contains 15 residues. V lost 0 bases and J lost 3, with 12 bases in between. The CDR3: CASSLDNEVRYEQYF. CDR3 DNA sequence: TGTGCCAGCAGCTTAGATAACGAGGTTCGCTACGAGCAGTACTTC. The full variable domain, completed using reference TRBV11-2 and TRBJ2-7, is EAGVAQSPRYKIIEKRQSVAFWCNPISGHATLYWYQQILGQGPKLLIQFQNNGVVDDSQLPKDRFSAERLKGVDSTLKIQPAKLEDSAVYLCASSLDNEVRYEQYFGPGTRLTVT.

The chain recombines TRBV19 with TRBJ2-1; 15 bases map to TRBD2. CDR3 size: 19 residues. Germline V gene data show CDR1 as LNHDA and CDR2 as SQIVND (reference sequence). Unmatched junction bases numbered 8, after V lost 5 bases and J lost 0 bases. CDR3 nucleotide sequence: TGTGCCAGTAGTGGGGGACTAGCGGGGGGCGAGAGCTCCTACAATGAGCAGTTCTTC. Its protein product is CASSGGLAGGESSYNEQFF.

The J gene is TRBJ1-1, the V gene TRBV9; D may be TRBD1 (5 bases). The CDR3 is 15 amino acids. The V end lost 0 bases, the J end lost 1 base, and 10 bases lay between the germline ends. Germline V gene sequence: CDR1 SGDLS, CDR2 YYNGEE. The CDR3 coding sequence is TGTGCCAGCAGCGTAGGGCAGGGCCCGAACACTGAAGCTTTCTTT. It codes for CASSVGQGPNTEAFF.

The sample holds a few counts of this clone. The chain has TRBV18 and TRBJ1-1; D not certain. This CDR3 contains 14 residues. V lost 3 bases, J lost 1 base, and 9 bases lay in between. Germline loops: CDR1 KGHSH, CDR2 LQKENI. The CDR3 sequence is CASSPDMANTEAFF. Here the CDR3 DNA reads TGTGCCAGCTCACCCGACATGGCGAACACTGAAGCTTTCTTT.

The chain combines TRBV10-2 with TRBJ1-6; maybe TRBD1 (6 bases). The CDR3 covers 14 residues. The germline V gene has CDR1 WSHSY and CDR2 SAAADI. V dropped 1 base and J dropped 15 bases, with 16 bases sitting between them. CDR3 sequence reads: CASSELSGAFVLHF. The DNA for the CDR3 is TGCGCCAGCAGTGAGTTGTCAGGGGCCTTTGTCCTCCACTTT.

This sequence joins TRBV19 and TRBJ2-5, with 10 nucleotides matching TRBD1. Trimming at V came to 6 bases and at J to 2 bases, leaving 0 bases not matched to a gene. There are 13 residues in the CDR3. Germline-derived CDR1 and CDR2 are LNHDA and SQIVND (reference sequence). The CDR3 is CASRDRGQETQYF. The DNA for the CDR3 is TGTGCCAGTAGGGACAGGGGGCAAGAGACCCAGTACTTC.

The chain uses TRBV6-5 and TRBJ2-7; tentative D call: TRBD1 (5 bases). Trimming cost V 0 bases and J 1 base, with 13 bases left between them. Germline CDR1 MNHEY, CDR2 SVGAGI. The length of the CDR3 is 16 residues. In DNA form, the CDR3 reads TGTGCCAGCAGTTACTCACCCAGGGCTCAGTCCTACGAGCAGTACTTC. Translating gives CASSYSPRAQSYEQYF.

The rearrangement joins TRBV30 to TRBJ2-3; D remains ambiguous. The germline gives CDR1 GTSNPN, CDR2 SVGIG (reference sequence). CDR3 length equals 12 residues. Trimming removed 5 bases at V and 0 bases at J, with 6 bases between. This chain's CDR3 is CAWGTSTDTQYF. In nucleotides, the CDR3 is TGTGCCTGGGGTACTAGCACAGATACGCAGTATTTT.

This rearrangement joins TRBV7-2 to TRBJ1-5; weak D call: TRBD1 (6 bases). This CDR3 spans 16 amino acids. Germline assignment: CDR1 SGHTA and CDR2 FQGNSA. Trimming removed 2 bases from V and 4 bases from J, with 15 bases in between. The CDR3 is CASSLSPQGRNQPQHF. The CDR3 DNA reads as TGTGCCAGCAGCTTAAGCCCACAGGGAAGGAATCAGCCCCAGCATTTT.

The rearrangement links TRBV30 to TRBJ1-1; possible D gene TRBD1, 6 bases. The CDR3 is 12 residues long. The germline V gene has CDR1 GTSNPN and CDR2 SVGIG (reference sequence). The V and J ends lost 7 bases and 1 base respectively, with 10 bases between them. CDR3 in amino acids: CASRDKNTEAFF. CDR3 coding DNA: TGTGCCTCCCGGGACAAGAACACTGAAGCTTTCTTT. The full variable domain, rest sourced from reference TRBV30 and TRBJ1-1, is SQTIHQWPATLVQPVGSPLSLECTVEGTSNPNLYWYRQAAGRGLQLLFYSVGIGQISSEVPQNLSASRPQDRQFILSSKKLLLSDSGFYLCASRDKNTEAFFGQGTRLTVV.

Comments on this clone: Being one base from a much bigger clone, this may be a read error. The chain links TRBV5-8 to TRBJ1-4; 8 nucleotides agree with TRBD1. The germline gives CDR1 SGHTS, CDR2 YDEGEE. The length of the CDR3 is 14 residues. The junction had 2 bases not matched to a gene; V was cut back by 2 bases and J by 5 bases. The CDR3 sequence is CASSFRQGNEKLFF. CDR3 bases: TGTGCCAGCAGCTTCAGACAGGGGAATGAAAAACTGTTTTTT.

The chain links TRBV27 to TRBJ1-1; TRBD1 agrees at 9 bases. Germline values: CDR1 MNHEY, CDR2 SMNVEV (reference sequence). V shed 4 bases and J 5 bases; nucleotides not matched to a gene: 5. This CDR3 contains 14 residues. CDR3 sequence: CASSYTGGNTEAFF. The CDR3 coding sequence is TGTGCCAGCAGTTATACAGGGGGCAATACTGAAGCTTTCTTT.

The gene calls are TRBV6-5 and TRBJ2-1; D uncertain. Germline CDR1 MNHEY, CDR2 SVGAGI. The V end lost 8 bases, the J end lost 8 bases, and 19 bases lay between the germline ends. The CDR3 has 14 amino acids. DNA for the CDR3: TGTGCCAGCCTTCCCAGGCCGAACTTCGATGAGCAGTTCTTC. Translation: CASLPRPNFDEQFF.

The rearrangement links TRBV9 to TRBJ1-2, with a weak D call TRBD1 (5 bases). Germline V gives CDR1 SGDLS, CDR2 YYNGEE. The V gene lost 7 bases and the J gene lost 5 bases, with 12 bases spanning the gap. This CDR3 comprises 12 residues. CDR3 sequence reads: CASADRVYGYTF. The CDR3 DNA sequence: TGTGCCAGCGCAGACAGAGTTTATGGCTACACCTTC.

This sequence joins TRBV3-1 (or the pseudogene TRBV3-2) and TRBJ2-5; 7 nucleotides align to TRBD1. This CDR3 contains 15 residues. Germline V gene data show CDR1 as LGHDT and CDR2 as YNNKEL (reference sequence). J gave up 2 bases and V 2 bases, and 5 bases lay outside the gene matches. The DNA of the CDR3 is TGTGCCAGCAGCCAATACAGGGGACAGCAAGAGACCCAGTACTTC. This encodes CASSQYRGQQETQYF.

The CDR3 DNA is TGTGCCAGCAGTGAATCGGACAGGGGTCTCCAAGAGACCCAGTACTTC. Translation: CASSESDRGLQETQYF. The chain is built from TRBV25-1 and TRBJ2-5, with TRBD1 identical over 9 bases. V lost 1 base to trimming and J lost 1 base; unmatched junction nucleotides: 4. Germline V CDR1 and CDR2: MGHDK, SYGVNS. CDR3 size: 16 residues.

The rearrangement links TRBV18 to TRBJ1-5, with TRBD1 as a possible D gene (5 bases). This CDR3 has 13 residues. Per the germline V gene, CDR1 is KGHSH and CDR2 is LQKENI. V lost 3 bases, J lost 5 bases, and 8 bases lay in between. Here the CDR3 reads CASSPDSHQPQHF. The DNA of the CDR3 is TGTGCCAGCTCACCCGACAGTCATCAGCCCCAGCATTTT.

This clone was recorded only once. This chain links TRBV18 with TRBJ1-1, with TRBD1 matching over 7 bases. Germline assignment: CDR1 KGHSH and CDR2 LQKENI. The CDR3 sequence is 15 residues long. The V segment lost 3 bases and the J segment 0 bases; nucleotides outside the gene matches: 4. CDR3 bases: TGTGCCAGCTCACCTGTGGGACAGATGAACACTGAAGCTTTCTTT. Its translation is CASSPVGQMNTEAFF.

V gene TRBV7-2 combines with J gene TRBJ1-5, with TRBD1 matching 11 bases. The ends lost 4 bases at V and 0 bases at J; junction bases unmatched: 11. The CDR3 loop spans 19 amino acids. Germline V gene sequence: CDR1 SGHTA, CDR2 FQGNSA. Here the CDR3 DNA reads TGTGCCAGCAGCTCCCGGACAGGGGGCAGGGTTGGTAGCAATCAGCCCCAGCATTTT. This codes for CASSSRTGGRVGSNQPQHF. The full variable domain, rest sourced from reference TRBV7-2 and TRBJ1-5, is GAGVSQSPSNKVTEKGKDVELRCDPISGHTALYWYRQSLGQGLEFLIYFQGNSAPDKSGLPSDRFSAERTGGSVSTLTIQRTQQEDSAVYLCASSSRTGGRVGSNQPQHFGDGTRLSIL.

The V gene is TRBV7-2, the J gene TRBJ1-4, with TRBD1 matching 9 bases. Germline V lookup: CDR1 SGHTA, CDR2 FQGNSA. CDR3 length: 15 residues. The V segment lost 3 bases and the J segment 8 bases; nucleotides outside the gene matches: 7. The DNA of the CDR3 is TGTGCCAGCAGCTTCTGGGACAGGGATTCCGAAAAACTGTTTTTT. It is translated as CASSFWDRDSEKLFF.

The chain recombines TRBV4-3 with TRBJ2-1; TRBD2 agrees at 8 bases. The V gene end was trimmed by 4 bases and the J gene end by 0 bases; junction bases not matched to a gene: 2. Looked up from germline, CDR1 is LGHNA and CDR2 is YSLEER. This CDR3 is 15 amino acids long. Here the CDR3 reads CASSPSGYSYNEQFF. CDR3 DNA: TGCGCCAGCAGCCCTAGCGGGTACTCCTACAATGAGCAGTTCTTC.

The V call is TRBV27, the J call TRBJ2-7; possible D gene TRBD1, 5 bases. The germline V gene encodes CDR1 MNHEY and CDR2 SMNVEV (reference sequence). The V and J ends lost 7 bases and 1 base respectively, with 14 bases between them. The CDR3 length is 14 residues. CDR3 protein: CASIPRAGSYEQYF. DNA for the CDR3: TGTGCCAGCATACCGCGCGCAGGGTCCTACGAGCAGTACTTC.

The chain is built from TRBV30 and TRBJ1-5; 12 bases agree with TRBD1. Germline CDR1 and CDR2: GTSNPN and SVGIG (reference sequence). J gave up 6 bases and V 3 bases, and 6 bases lay outside the gene matches. This CDR3 has 15 residues. CDR3 in DNA: TGTGCCTGGAGCCGGGACAGGGGGCCAGGTCAGCCCCAGCATTTT. Encoded protein: CAWSRDRGPGQPQHF.

This sequence joins TRBV2 and TRBJ1-2; D call uncertain. V was pared by 3 bases and J by 4 bases, with 12 bases between. The CDR3 sequence is 14 residues long. CDR1 and CDR2 (germline): SNHLY, FYNNEI. Here the CDR3 reads CASSEVGLGYGYTF. CDR3 nucleotide sequence: TGTGCCAGCAGTGAGGTCGGTCTTGGCTATGGCTACACCTTC.

This clone showed up just once. V is TRBV5-5 and J is TRBJ2-1; no clear D gene. V dropped 8 bases and J dropped 0 bases, with 9 bases sitting between them. The CDR3 extends over 13 amino acids. Per germline, CDR1 SGHKS and CDR2 YYEKEE (reference sequence). CDR3 DNA: TGTGCCAGTTCACAATTCTCCTACAATGAGCAGTTCTTC. Its protein is CASSQFSYNEQFF.

In this sample, this clone turned up once. The chain joins TRBV13 to TRBJ2-7, with D possibly matching TRBD1 (5 bases). CDR3 size: 16 residues. The germline gives CDR1 PRHDT, CDR2 FYEKMQ (reference sequence). Trimming shortened V by 3 bases and J by 4 bases, and 19 bases separated the two germline ends. The CDR3 DNA reads TGTGCCAGCAGCTTGGGGCACCGCCGCCTGGGGTACGAGCAGTACTTC. Encoded protein: CASSLGHRRLGYEQYF.

The chain has TRBV5-6 and TRBJ1-2; TRBD1 is a possible D gene (6 bases). CDR1 is SGHDT and CDR2 is YYEEEE in the germline V gene. The CDR3 loop spans 14 amino acids. Trimming pared 4 bases from V and 4 bases from J, leaving 14 bases between. The CDR3 DNA is TGTGCCAGCAGCACCTCCCGGACAGTCTATGGCTACACCTTC. Protein sequence: CASSTSRTVYGYTF.

In its sample, this clone was seen a few times. The V and J genes are TRBV9 and TRBJ2-5, with a tentative D call TRBD1 (5 bases). Germline CDR1 and CDR2: SGDLS and YYNGEE. V gave up 4 bases and J gave up 8 bases, with 18 bases separating them. The CDR3 is 14 residues long. CDR3 coding DNA: TGTGCCAGCAGCCGGACAAGTCTGGGGCGTACCCAGTACTTC. Its protein product is CASSRTSLGRTQYF.